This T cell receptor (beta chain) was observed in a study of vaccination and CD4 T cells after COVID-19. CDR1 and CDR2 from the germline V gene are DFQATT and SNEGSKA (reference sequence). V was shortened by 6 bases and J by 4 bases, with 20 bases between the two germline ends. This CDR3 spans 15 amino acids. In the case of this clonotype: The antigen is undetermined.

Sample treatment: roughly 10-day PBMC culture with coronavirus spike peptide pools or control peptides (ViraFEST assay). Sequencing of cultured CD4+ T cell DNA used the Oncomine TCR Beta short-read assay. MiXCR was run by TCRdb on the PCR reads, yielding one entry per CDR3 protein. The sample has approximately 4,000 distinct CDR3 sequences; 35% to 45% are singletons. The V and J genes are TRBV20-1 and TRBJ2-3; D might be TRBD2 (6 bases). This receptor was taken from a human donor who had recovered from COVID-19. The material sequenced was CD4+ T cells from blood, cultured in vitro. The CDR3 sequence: CSAPARRGMPDTQYF. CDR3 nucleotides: TGCAGTGCCCCGGCGAGGCGCGGGATGCCAGATACGCAGTATTTT.